A selection of T cell receptor beta chains follows, all from one sample in a study of blood T cell repertoires in COVID-19. Repertoires were generated with immunoSEQ multiplex PCR, while TCRdb's copy carries only in-frame clones and drops some. Seen here are roughly 200,000 clones, about 85% observed once, and the top ten hold 5% to 8%. Material for sequencing was PBMCs or T cells enriched from blood (not recorded which). These TCRs come from a man between 35 and 55 years old who had recovered from COVID-19. Each CDR3 is given with its conserved first and last residue. D genes are given only for firm matches. Size is omitted from some rows. Given values are once, few, many or a class for expanded clones.

V gene	clone size	D gene	J gene	CDR3 protein	CDR3 DNA
TRBV28	-	TRBD1	TRBJ1-1	CASSPPGQGNTEAFF	TGTGCCAGCAGTCCTCCGGGACAGGGTAACACTGAAGCTTTCTTT
TRBV9	-	-	TRBJ1-5	CASSVYGLANQPQHF	TGTGCCAGCAGCGTTTACGGATTAGCAAATCAGCCCCAGCATTTT
TRBV6-5	-	-	TRBJ1-2	CASTHTGAGYTF	TGTGCCAGCACCCATACAGGAGCTGGCTACACCTTC
TRBV19	-	TRBD2	TRBJ2-2	CASSPPGLAGVRAGELFF	TGTGCCAGTAGTCCACCGGGACTAGCGGGAGTTCGCGCCGGGGAGCTGTTTTTT
TRBV27	-	TRBD1	TRBJ1-1	CASSLSGGVQAFF	TGTGCCAGCAGTTTATCAGGGGGCGTCCAAGCTTTCTTT
TRBV3-1/TRBV3-2	-	-	TRBJ1-6	CASSQGLGEGSPLHF	TGTGCCAGCAGCCAAGGGCTGGGAGAGGGTTCACCCCTCCACTTT
TRBV9	-	-	TRBJ1-6	CASSTTGVLNSPLHF	TGTGCCAGCAGCACTACCGGGGTCCTAAATTCACCCCTCCACTTT
TRBV18	-	-	TRBJ1-1	CASSPGQIRTEAFF	TGTGCCAGCTCACCTGGACAGATTCGAACTGAAGCTTTCTTT
TRBV27	-	-	TRBJ1-4	CASSSPGRTNEKLFF	TGTGCCAGCAGTTCCCCAGGGCGCACTAATGAAAAACTGTTTTTT
TRBV5-4	-	TRBD2	TRBJ2-3	CASRDQRGSTDTQYF	TGTGCCAGCAGGGACCAGCGGGGGAGCACAGATACGCAGTATTTT
TRBV10-2	-	-	TRBJ2-6	CASSEASATGANVLTF	TGCGCCAGCAGTGAGGCCTCAGCGACTGGGGCCAACGTCCTGACTTTC
TRBV2	-	-	TRBJ2-2	CASSEQVAITGELFF	TGTGCCAGCAGTGAGCAGGTGGCGATCACCGGGGAGCTGTTTTTT
TRBV5-4	-	TRBD1	TRBJ1-2	CASSLDREYGYTF	TGTGCCAGCAGCCTGGACAGGGAGTATGGCTACACCTTC
TRBV11-2	-	TRBD1	TRBJ2-7	CASQGQGVYEQYF	TGTGCCAGCCAAGGACAGGGGGTGTACGAGCAGTACTTC
TRBV7-9	-	TRBD2	TRBJ2-1	CASPAGPFLAGDLNEQFF	TGTGCCAGTCCGGCGGGCCCATTTCTAGCGGGGGACCTAAATGAGCAGTTCTTC
TRBV6-6	-	-	TRBJ1-6	CASIKTDLNSPLHF	TGTGCCAGCATTAAGACAGACCTAAATTCACCCCTCCACTTT
TRBV7-3	-	-	TRBJ2-5	CASSRNRDEGTQYF	TGTGCCAGCAGCCGGAACAGGGACGAGGGGACCCAGTACTTC
TRBV5-1	-	TRBD1	TRBJ1-1	CASSLDRGYEAFF	TGCGCCAGCAGCTTGGACAGGGGTTATGAAGCTTTCTTT
TRBV3-1/TRBV3-2	-	-	TRBJ2-7	CASSQVGPPYIYEQYF	TGTGCCAGCAGCCAAGTGGGCCCCCCTTATATTTACGAGCAGTACTTC
TRBV3-1/TRBV3-2	-	-	TRBJ1-2	CASTPTRRSNGYTF	TGTGCCAGCACCCCCACGCGGAGGAGCAATGGCTACACCTTC
TRBV19	-	-	TRBJ2-6	CASSISVPGANVLTF	TGTGCCAGTAGTATCAGCGTACCTGGGGCCAACGTCCTGACTTTC
TRBV18	-	-	TRBJ1-5	CASSLNPATNNQPQHF	TGTGCCAGCTCCCTTAACCCGGCGACTAATAATCAGCCCCAGCATTTT
TRBV6-1	-	-	TRBJ1-1	CASSDRRVNTEAFF	TGTGCCAGCAGTGACAGGAGGGTGAACACTGAAGCTTTCTTT
TRBV27	-	-	TRBJ1-1	CATGTGSTEAFF	TGTGCCACCGGAACAGGGAGCACTGAAGCTTTCTTT
TRBV11-2	-	-	TRBJ2-7	CASSLDLASYEQYF	TGTGCCAGCAGCTTAGATCTCGCGTCCTACGAGCAGTACTTC
TRBV6-4	-	TRBD2	TRBJ2-3	CASSPLASGLTDTQYF	TGTGCCAGCAGTCCGTTAGCTAGCGGTCTCACAGATACGCAGTATTTT
TRBV9	-	TRBD1	TRBJ1-5	CASSPGQGPNQPQHF	TGTGCCAGCAGCCCCGGACAGGGCCCGAATCAGCCCCAGCATTTT
TRBV13	few	-	TRBJ1-1	CASSVTGQAVTEAFF	TGTGCCAGCAGCGTTACCGGGCAAGCGGTCACTGAAGCTTTCTTT
TRBV7-9	few	-	TRBJ1-4	CASSLAQGGAEKLFF	TGTGCCAGCAGCTTAGCGCAGGGAGGGGCTGAAAAACTGTTTTTT
TRBV11-3	once	TRBD1	TRBJ2-1	CASSSGTDNEQFF	TGTGCCAGCAGCTCTGGGACAGACAATGAGCAGTTCTTC
TRBV3-1/TRBV3-2	many	-	TRBJ1-2	CASSQVRDYGYTF	TGTGCCAGCAGCCAAGTGAGGGACTATGGCTACACCTTC
TRBV19	-	TRBD1	TRBJ2-7	CASSPGTALPYEQYF	TGTGCCAGTAGCCCCGGGACAGCTCTACCCTACGAGCAGTACTTC
TRBV29-1	few	-	TRBJ1-1	CSVEGYRGMAEAFF	TGCAGCGTTGAAGGGTATAGGGGGATGGCTGAAGCTTTCTTT
TRBV3-1/TRBV3-2	-	-	TRBJ1-1	CASSQEFRGETEAFF	TGTGCCAGCAGCCAAGAATTCAGGGGTGAAACTGAAGCTTTCTTT
TRBV5-1	-	-	TRBJ1-3	CASSASGGAYGNTIYF	TGCGCCAGCAGCGCCAGTGGGGGCGCTTATGGAAACACCATATATTTT
TRBV2	-	-	TRBJ2-1	CASSGAGQRISHEQFF	TGTGCCAGCAGTGGGGCGGGACAGCGCATTAGCCATGAGCAGTTCTTC
TRBV18	-	TRBD2	TRBJ2-7	CASSQGGTSYEQYF	TGTGCCAGCTCACAAGGCGGGACTAGCTACGAGCAGTACTTC
TRBV3-1/TRBV3-2	-	-	TRBJ2-1	CASSQDRSSYNEQFF	TGTGCCAGCAGCCAAGACAGGTCCTCCTACAATGAGCAGTTCTTC
TRBV28	once	TRBD1	TRBJ2-5	CASSPLGDRGLETQYF	TGTGCCAGCAGTCCTCTAGGGGACAGGGGGCTGGAGACCCAGTACTTC
TRBV5-1	-	TRBD1	TRBJ1-3	CASSLSGQSGNTIYF	TGCGCCAGCAGCTTGTCGGGACAGTCTGGAAACACCATATATTTT
TRBV27	-	TRBD2	TRBJ2-7	CASRVRWLAGGEQYF	TGTGCCAGCAGAGTACGGTGGCTAGCGGGAGGCGAGCAGTACTTC
TRBV5-1	once	TRBD2	TRBJ2-7	CASSLEGTSGYEQYF	TGCGCCAGCAGCTTGGAAGGGACTAGCGGCTACGAGCAGTACTTC
TRBV4-1	few	-	TRBJ1-6	CASSQVGSPLHF	TGCGCCAGCAGCCAAGTGGGCTCACCCCTCCACTTT
TRBV6-5	-	-	TRBJ2-2	CASSSTGELFF	TGTGCCAGCAGCTCCACCGGGGAGCTGTTTTTT
TRBV11-2	-	TRBD2	TRBJ2-1	CASSSRLAGGIEFF	TGTGCCAGCAGCTCCCGACTAGCGGGCGGTATTGAGTTCTTC
TRBV10-3	-	-	TRBJ2-7	CAISVSSSGSYEQYF	TGTGCCATCAGTGTTTCATCGTCGGGTTCCTACGAGCAGTACTTC
TRBV11-3	-	-	TRBJ2-4	CASSDNVLAKNIQYF	TGTGCCAGCTCGGACAACGTCCTAGCCAAAAACATTCAGTACTTC
TRBV6-5	-	-	TRBJ1-2	CASSYERGSYGYTF	TGTGCCAGCAGTTACGAAAGGGGTAGCTATGGCTACACCTTC
TRBV11-3	-	TRBD1	TRBJ1-6	CASSQGQNNSPLHF	TGTGCCAGCAGCCAGGGACAGAATAATTCACCCCTCCACTTT
TRBV7-3	-	TRBD2	TRBJ2-3	CASSVSGGFTDTQYF	TGTGCCAGCAGTGTTAGCGGGGGTTTCACAGATACGCAGTATTTT
TRBV27	-	-	TRBJ2-6	CASGGKVGWSSGANVLTF	TGTGCCAGCGGCGGAAAAGTGGGTTGGAGCTCTGGGGCCAACGTCCTGACTTTC
TRBV5-6	-	-	TRBJ1-4	CASSFWYRTNEKLFF	TGTGCCAGCAGCTTTTGGTACAGAACAAATGAAAAACTGTTTTTT
TRBV30	few	TRBD1	TRBJ1-3	CASNRGQASYGNTIYF	TGTGCCTCGAACAGGGGACAGGCCAGCTATGGAAACACCATATATTTT
TRBV5-1	-	-	TRBJ1-4	CASSTDRNNEKLFF	TGCGCCAGCAGTACGGACAGAAATAATGAAAAACTGTTTTTT